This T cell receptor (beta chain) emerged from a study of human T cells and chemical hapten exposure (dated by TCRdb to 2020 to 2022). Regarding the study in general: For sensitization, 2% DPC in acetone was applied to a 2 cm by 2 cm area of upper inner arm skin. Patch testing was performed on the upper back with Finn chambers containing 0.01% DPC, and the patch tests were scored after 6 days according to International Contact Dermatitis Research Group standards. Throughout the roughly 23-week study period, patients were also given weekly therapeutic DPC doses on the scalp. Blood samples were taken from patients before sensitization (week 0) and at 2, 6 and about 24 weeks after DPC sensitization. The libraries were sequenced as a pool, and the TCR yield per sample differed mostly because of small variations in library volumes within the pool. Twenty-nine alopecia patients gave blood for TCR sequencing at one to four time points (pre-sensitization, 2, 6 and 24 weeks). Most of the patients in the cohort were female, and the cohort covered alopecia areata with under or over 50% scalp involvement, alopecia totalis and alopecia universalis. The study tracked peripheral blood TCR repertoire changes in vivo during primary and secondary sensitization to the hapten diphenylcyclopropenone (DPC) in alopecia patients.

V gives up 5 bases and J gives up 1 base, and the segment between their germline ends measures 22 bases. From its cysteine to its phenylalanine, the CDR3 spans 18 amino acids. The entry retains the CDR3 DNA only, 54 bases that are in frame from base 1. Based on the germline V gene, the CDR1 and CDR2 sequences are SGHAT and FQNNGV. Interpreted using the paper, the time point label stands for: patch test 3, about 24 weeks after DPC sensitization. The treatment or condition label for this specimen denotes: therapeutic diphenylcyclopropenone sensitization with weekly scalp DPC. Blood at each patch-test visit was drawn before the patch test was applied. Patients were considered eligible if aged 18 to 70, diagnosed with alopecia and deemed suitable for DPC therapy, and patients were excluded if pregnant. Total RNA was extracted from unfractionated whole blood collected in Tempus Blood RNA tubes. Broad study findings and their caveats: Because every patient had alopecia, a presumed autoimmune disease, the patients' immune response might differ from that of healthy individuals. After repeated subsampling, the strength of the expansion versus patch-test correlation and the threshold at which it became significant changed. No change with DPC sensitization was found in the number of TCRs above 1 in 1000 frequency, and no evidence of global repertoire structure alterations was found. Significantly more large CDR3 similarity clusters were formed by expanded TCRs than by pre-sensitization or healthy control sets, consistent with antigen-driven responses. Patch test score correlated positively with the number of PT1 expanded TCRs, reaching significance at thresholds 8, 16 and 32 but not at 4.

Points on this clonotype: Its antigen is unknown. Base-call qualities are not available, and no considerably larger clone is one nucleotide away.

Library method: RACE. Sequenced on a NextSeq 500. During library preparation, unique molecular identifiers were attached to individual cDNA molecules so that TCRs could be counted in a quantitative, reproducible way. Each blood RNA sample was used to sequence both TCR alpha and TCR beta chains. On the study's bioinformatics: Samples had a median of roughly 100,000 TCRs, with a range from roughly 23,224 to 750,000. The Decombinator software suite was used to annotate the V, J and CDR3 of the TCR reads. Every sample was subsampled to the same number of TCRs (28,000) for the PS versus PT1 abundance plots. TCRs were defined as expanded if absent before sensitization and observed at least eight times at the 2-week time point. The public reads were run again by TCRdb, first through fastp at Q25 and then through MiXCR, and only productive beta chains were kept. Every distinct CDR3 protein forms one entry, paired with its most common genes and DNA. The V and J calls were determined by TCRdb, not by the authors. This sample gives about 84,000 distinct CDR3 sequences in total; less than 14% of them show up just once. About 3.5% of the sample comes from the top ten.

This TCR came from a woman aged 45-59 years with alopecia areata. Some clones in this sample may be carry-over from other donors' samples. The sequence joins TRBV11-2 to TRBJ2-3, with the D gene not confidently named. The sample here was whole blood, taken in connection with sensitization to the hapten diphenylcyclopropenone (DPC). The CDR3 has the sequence CASSPYTVAHGGTDTQYF. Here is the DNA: TGTGCCAGCAGCCCCTACACGGTAGCCCATGGGGGCACAGATACGCAGTATTTT.